This T cell receptor beta chain was identified in a study of blood T cell repertoires in COVID-19. Study summary: Samples came from the United States, Italy and Spain, spanning acute and convalescent COVID-19.

Losses at the gene ends were 4 bases for V and 7 bases for J; bases not matched to a gene: 4. Per the germline V gene, CDR1 is SGHRS and CDR2 is YFSETQ. The CDR3 consists of 13 residues. The protocol was immunoSEQ multiplex PCR, while the TCRdb copy is restricted to in-frame clones and leaves out a portion. The data show 95,000 to 150,000 clones, over 65% seen once. This TCR was sampled from a human donor with acute or convalescent COVID-19. The donor label of this sample is uncertain. The rearrangement joins TRBV5-1 to TRBJ1-5; 8 nucleotides align to TRBD1. The sequencing input was peripheral blood. The CDR3 DNA follows: TGCGCCAGCAGCCCCAGGGGGCAGCAGCCCCAGCATTTT. Its translation is CASSPRGQQPQHF.